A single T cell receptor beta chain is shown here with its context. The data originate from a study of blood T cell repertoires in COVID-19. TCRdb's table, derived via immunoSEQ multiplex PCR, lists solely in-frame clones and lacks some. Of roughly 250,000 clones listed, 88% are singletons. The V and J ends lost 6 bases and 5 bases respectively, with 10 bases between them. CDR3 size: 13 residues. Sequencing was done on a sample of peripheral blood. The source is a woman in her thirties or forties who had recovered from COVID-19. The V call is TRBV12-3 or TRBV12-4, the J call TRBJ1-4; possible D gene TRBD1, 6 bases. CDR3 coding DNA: TGTGCCAGCAGACAGGGATCGAATGAAAAACTGTTTTTT. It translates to CASRQGSNEKLFF.